The source of this TCR beta chain is a study of blood T cells in healthy people across ages. Each donor was a healthy Caucasian individual from Russia, aged about 6 to 95. Then a second PCR, running about 6 to 11 cycles, was carried out with a sample-barcoded 5' primer and a J-beta primer mix. Each cDNA was tagged by a template-switch adaptor containing 12 random nucleotides. MiXCR was run by TCRdb on the 5' RACE reads, yielding one entry per CDR3 protein. The sample holds about 780,000 distinct CDR3 sequences, roughly 46% seen once. Study results and limitations: One million T cells yielded diversity estimates that were considered underestimates. Aged donors had fewer naive CD4+ cells and lower diversity than long-lived donors.

Germline CDR1 and CDR2: SGHTA and FQGNSA. Deletions cut 5 bases from V and 7 bases from J, with 21 bases between. There are 15 residues in the CDR3. About this clonotype: Its antigen is still unknown.

This receptor was identified in a man older than 75 in good health. The V call is TRBV7-2, the J call TRBJ2-7, with unresolved D. The sample was blood. The CDR3, as DNA: TGTGCCAGCAGCCCAATTAGGGTCTTATTACGGGAGCAGTACTTC. It codes for CASSPIRVLLREQYF.